The clone carrying this TCR beta chain was seen a few times. Its antigen is unknown. The same CDR3 can be traced to other DNA sequences in this sample. The CDR3 spans 14 residues. V lost 0 bases and J lost 2, with 8 bases in between. Germline CDR1 reads SGDLS; CDR2 reads YYNGEE. A CD45RO/CCR7/CD25/CD127/CD95/CD27 panel sorted naive, central memory, regulatory and stem cell-like memory CD4+ cells. This specimen comes from a study of beta chain features in type 1 diabetes. The study's findings and limits: Cells carrying high TCR expression could end up over-represented when cDNA is sequenced. VDJ junctions sequenced from type 1 diabetes patients showed fewer insertions and more deletions. Significant though moderate, a shortening of TCRB CDR3s appeared in all four CD4+ subsets of Type 1 diabetes patients.

Expressed TCRB transcripts got sequenced, as all isolated RNA was reverse transcribed. An average of around 3.5 million reads was obtained for naive, central memory and regulatory T cell samples. Clones were sequenced by immunoSEQ multiplex PCR, and TCRdb holds only the in-frame ones, with some missing. Altogether 200,000 to 300,000 clones are present, about a fifth being singletons, with the ten largest covering more than 0.025%. The sequencing input was naive CD4+ T cells from blood. This clonotype was obtained from a woman aged 40 to 50 with type 1 diabetes. The chain combines TRBV9 with TRBJ1-2; a weak D match, TRBD1 (6 bases). The DNA for the CDR3 is TGTGCCAGCAGCGTAGGGCAGGGGAACTATGGCTACACCTTC. This sequence encodes CASSVGQGNYGYTF.